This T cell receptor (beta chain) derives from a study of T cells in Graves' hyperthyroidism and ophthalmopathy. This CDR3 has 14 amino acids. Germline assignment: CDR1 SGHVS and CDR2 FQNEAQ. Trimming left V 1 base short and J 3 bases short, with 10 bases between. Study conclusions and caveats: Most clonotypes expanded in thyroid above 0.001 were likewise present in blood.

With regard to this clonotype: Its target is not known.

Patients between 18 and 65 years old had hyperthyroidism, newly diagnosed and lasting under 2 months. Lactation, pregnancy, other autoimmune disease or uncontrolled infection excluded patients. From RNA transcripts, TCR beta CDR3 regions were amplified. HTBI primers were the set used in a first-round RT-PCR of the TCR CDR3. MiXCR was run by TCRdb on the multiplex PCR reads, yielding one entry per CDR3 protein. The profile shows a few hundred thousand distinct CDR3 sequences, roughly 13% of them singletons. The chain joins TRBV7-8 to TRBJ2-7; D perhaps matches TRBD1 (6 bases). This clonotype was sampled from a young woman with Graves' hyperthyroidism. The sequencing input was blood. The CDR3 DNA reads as TGTGCCAGCAGCTTAGGGACAGCGATCTACGAGCAGTACTTC. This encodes CASSLGTAIYEQYF.